This record covers a single T cell receptor beta chain. Its specificity is unknown. The length of the CDR3 is 17 residues. V lost 3 bases to trimming and J lost 1 base, with 18 bases between them. Germline values: CDR1 MNHEY, CDR2 SMNVEV (reference sequence). Produced via immunoSEQ multiplex PCR; TCRdb's table is partial and in-frame only. The sample yields approximately 140,000 clones, roughly 90% seen once. The record originates from a study of T cell responses to AZD1222 COVID-19 vaccine. Both about-4-week and about-12-week second-dose recipients were combined. Whole-study findings and limits: Sampling captured repertoires only after the peak T cell response.

The clonotype comes from an adult who received the AZD1222 COVID-19 vaccine. The sample was peripheral blood, taken 28 days after the second AZD1222 dose. This chain uses TRBV27 with TRBJ1-1, with TRBD1 as a possible D gene (6 bases). CDR3 amino acids: CASSFIGLRGTNTEAFF. The DNA of the CDR3 is TGTGCCAGCAGTTTTATTGGACTCAGGGGAACGAACACTGAAGCTTTCTTT.